Presented here are 21 T cell receptor beta chains from one specimen sequenced in a study of blood T cell repertoires in COVID-19. Produced via immunoSEQ multiplex PCR; TCRdb's table is partial and in-frame only. The sample carries 51,000 or so clones, roughly four fifths recorded once. The sample consisted of peripheral blood. The receptors come from a man in his 70s with active COVID-19.

About this clone itself: One end of the junction is discordant with germline, which a read error may explain. The J gene is TRBJ1-6, the V gene TRBV3-1 (or the pseudogene TRBV3-2); 7 bases align to TRBD1. The CDR3 has 14 amino acids. Per the germline V gene, CDR1 is LGHDT and CDR2 is YNNKEL (reference sequence). The CDR3 loop reads CANSPGTVNSPLHF. CDR3 DNA sequence: TGTGCCAACAGCCCTGGGACAGTCAATTCACCCCTCCACTTT.

This chain links TRBV9 with TRBJ2-5, with D unclear. The V and J ends lost 0 bases and 4 bases respectively, with 19 bases between them. Germline values: CDR1 SGDLS, CDR2 YYNGEE. CDR3 length: 17 amino acids. As DNA, the CDR3 is TGTGCCAGCAGCGTAGTTCCTGGCTTGGGCAGTGGAGAGACCCAGTACTTC. This codes for CASSVVPGLGSGETQYF.

The DNA for the CDR3 is TGCGCCAGCAGCCAAGCCTTGGCAGGGAACACTGAAGCTTTCTTT. Protein: CASSQALAGNTEAFF. V and J are TRBV4-1 and TRBJ1-1; no clear D gene. The CDR3 is 15 amino acids. Germline lookup yields CDR1 MGHRA and CDR2 YSYEKL. V lost 1 base and J lost 1, with 10 bases in between.

The chain recombines TRBV6-2 or TRBV6-3 with TRBJ2-7, with a weak D call TRBD1 (5 bases). The CDR3 totals 13 residues. Germline CDR1 MNHEY, CDR2 SVGEGT. Trimming pared 6 bases from V and 3 bases from J, leaving 12 bases between. The CDR3 sequence is CASSRGHIYEQYF. The CDR3 nucleotides are TGTGCCAGCAGCCGTGGACATATCTACGAGCAGTACTTC.

This clone was detected only once. The V call is TRBV5-1, the J call TRBJ2-1; D perhaps matches TRBD1 (5 bases). The CDR3 sequence is 15 residues long. The V end was cut by 4 bases, the J end by 1 base, with 12 bases between. Germline lookup yields CDR1 SGHRS and CDR2 YFSETQ. CDR3 residues: CASSGRVVSYNEQFF. CDR3 nucleotides: TGCGCCAGCAGCGGCAGGGTTGTATCCTACAATGAGCAGTTCTTC.

CDR3 residues: CASSLPGLAGANVLTF. Here the CDR3 DNA reads TGCGCCAGCAGCCTCCCCGGTTTGGCTGGGGCCAACGTCCTGACTTTC. This chain connects TRBV4-1 to TRBJ2-6; D not resolved. The germline gives CDR1 MGHRA, CDR2 YSYEKL. CDR3 length equals 16 residues. V was clipped by 4 bases and J by 2 bases, with 12 bases between them.

This clone has more than one count but fewer than ten. V is TRBV4-2 and J is TRBJ2-1; perhaps TRBD2 as D (5 bases). Trimming removed 1 base at V and 6 bases at J, with 13 bases between. The germline CDR1 and CDR2 sequences are LGHNA and YNFKEQ. This CDR3 contains 15 residues. CDR3 DNA: TGTGCCAGCAGCCAAGTACGGGGAAAAGGCAATGAGCAGTTCTTC. It encodes CASSQVRGKGNEQFF.

There are a few counts of this clone. The rearrangement links TRBV21-1 to TRBJ2-3; TRBD1 was called by the table and not checked on the DNA. TRBV21-1 is designated a pseudogene. This CDR3 contains 15 residues. DNA of the CDR3: TGTGCCAGCAGCAAAGTCGACAGGGGGACAGATACGCAGTATTTT. Amino acids: CASSKVDRGTDTQYF.

The CDR3, as DNA: TGTGCCAGCAGCGTCCGACTAGCGGGGGGATTGGAGGATACGCAGTATTTT. It codes for CASSVRLAGGLEDTQYF. The chain joins TRBV9 to TRBJ2-3; 13 bases are shared with TRBD2. Germline CDR1 reads SGDLS; CDR2 reads YYNGEE. The V gene end was trimmed by 2 bases and the J gene end by 6 bases; junction bases not matched to a gene: 9. The length of the CDR3 is 17 residues.

In DNA form, the CDR3 reads TGTGCCAGCAGCCCGTCTAGCGGGGGGTTCCAAGAGACCCAGTACTTC. Its translation: CASSPSSGGFQETQYF. This rearrangement joins TRBV3-1 (or the pseudogene TRBV3-2) to TRBJ2-5; 11 bases agree with TRBD2. Germline values: CDR1 LGHDT, CDR2 YNNKEL (reference sequence). V trimming: 4 bases; J trimming: 1 base; junction bases outside the gene matches: 5. CDR3 length equals 16 residues.

The chain is built from TRBV6-6 and TRBJ2-5, with D unresolved. Germline V gene lookup returns CDR1 MNHNY and CDR2 SVGAGI (reference sequence). The V and J ends lost 6 bases and 2 bases respectively, with 10 bases between them. CDR3 length: 13 amino acids. The CDR3 nucleotides are TGTGCCAGCAGCCGCGAACCGCAAGAGACCCAGTACTTC. Translated, it gives CASSREPQETQYF.

This chain joins TRBV5-8 and TRBJ2-5; 10 positions agree with TRBD2. Germline V CDR1 and CDR2: SGHTS, YDEGEE. V shed 3 bases and J 11 bases; nucleotides not matched to a gene: 4. The CDR3 runs 12 residues. CDR3 in amino acids: CASSSGTSEQYF. Written as DNA, the CDR3 is TGTGCCAGCAGCTCCGGGACTAGCGAACAGTACTTC.

The genes are TRBV4-2 and TRBJ2-7; no clear D. Trimming stripped 2 bases from V and 1 base from J, with 12 bases between. Germline lookup yields CDR1 LGHNA and CDR2 YNFKEQ. The CDR3 has 15 amino acids. The CDR3 loop is CASSQLTGWSYEQYF. CDR3 in DNA: TGTGCCAGCAGCCAACTGACGGGTTGGTCCTACGAGCAGTACTTC.

The gene calls are TRBV6-2 or TRBV6-3 and TRBJ2-7; TRBD2 matches at 9 bases. Germline V lookup: CDR1 MNHEY, CDR2 SVGEGT. V gave up 4 bases and J gave up 11 bases; unmatched junction bases: 3. The CDR3 runs to 11 residues. The CDR3 DNA reads TGTGCCAGCAGTTGGGGACTAGCCAAGTACTTC. It is translated as CASSWGLAKYF.

This chain connects TRBV6-2 or TRBV6-3 to TRBJ2-1; 7 nucleotides agree with TRBD1. Looked up from germline, CDR1 is MNHEY and CDR2 is SVGEGT. The CDR3 has 20 amino acids. Trimming cost V 0 bases and J 4 bases; bases outside gene matches: 18. The CDR3 bases are TGTGCCAGCAGTTACTCCGTTCACTCGTGGGGACAGCTCTCTTACAATGAGCAGTTCTTC. Translation: CASSYSVHSWGQLSYNEQFF.

The chain links TRBV7-2 to TRBJ2-7, with 10 bases lining up with TRBD2. Germline V lookup: CDR1 SGHTA, CDR2 FQGNSA. The CDR3 is 17 residues long. Trimming cost V 3 bases and J 0 bases; bases outside gene matches: 8. CDR3 region: CASSLDLAGVFSYEQYF. CDR3 nucleotides: TGTGCCAGCAGCTTGGACCTAGCGGGGGTGTTCTCCTACGAGCAGTACTTC.

The rearrangement joins TRBV28 to TRBJ1-2; a weak D match, TRBD1 (6 bases). Germline values: CDR1 MDHEN, CDR2 SYDVKM. The CDR3 contains 16 residues. The V gene lost 2 bases and the J gene lost 8 bases, with 21 bases spanning the gap. The CDR3 here is CASSLEAGWGGHGYTF. The CDR3, as DNA: TGTGCCAGCAGTTTAGAGGCGGGTTGGGGGGGGCACGGCTACACCTTC.

The chain has TRBV15 and TRBJ2-1; 7 bases fit TRBD1. This CDR3 region has 22 residues. After removal of 0 bases from V and 2 bases from J, the junction contained 22 bases not matched to a gene. Germline CDR1 reads LNHNV; CDR2 reads YYDKDF (reference sequence). In DNA, the CDR3 is TGTGCCACCAGCAGAGACTTACCGACAGGGTATCACACCGTACCTACCTACAATGAGCAGTTCTTC. This gives the protein CATSRDLPTGYHTVPTYNEQFF.

This clone was seen just once. This chain connects TRBV5-6 to TRBJ2-2; the D gene is possibly TRBD1 (5 bases). With 2 bases removed from V and 5 bases from J, the gap between germline ends came to 10 bases. The CDR3 has 14 amino acids. The germline V gene encodes CDR1 SGHDT and CDR2 YYEEEE. CDR3 amino acids: CASSLGHRTGELFF. CDR3 bases: TGTGCCAGCAGCTTAGGACACCGGACCGGGGAGCTGTTTTTT. Variable domain in full (rest from reference TRBV5-6 and TRBJ2-2): DAGVTQSPTHLIKTRGQQVTLRCSPKSGHDTVSWYQQALGQGPQFIFQYYEEEERQRGNFPDRFSGHQFPNYSSELNVNALLLGDSALYLCASSLGHRTGELFFGEGSRLTVL.

V and J are TRBV5-1 and TRBJ1-1; D gene ambiguous. CDR1 is SGHRS and CDR2 is YFSETQ in the germline V gene. The V end was cut by 3 bases, the J end by 2 bases, with 17 bases between. The CDR3 runs to 16 residues. The CDR3 loop reads CASSSGWETVNTEAFF. The CDR3 DNA follows: TGCGCCAGCAGCTCGGGTTGGGAGACCGTCAACACTGAAGCTTTCTTT.

The chain uses TRBV7-3 and TRBJ1-2; D is perhaps TRBD1 (5 bases). CDR1 and CDR2 (germline): SGHTA, FQGTGA. The germline V and J ends were trimmed by 2 bases and 7 bases, with 11 bases remaining between them. CDR3 length equals 13 residues. This chain's CDR3 is CASSLDRGGGYTF. CDR3 bases: TGTGCCAGCAGCTTAGACAGAGGTGGTGGCTACACCTTC.